This TCR beta chain was sequenced for a study of T cells after yellow fever vaccination. V lost 2 bases to trimming and J lost 1 base, with 8 bases between them. This CDR3 spans 14 amino acids. Germline loops: CDR1 MNHEY, CDR2 SVGEGT. This clonotype was detected a few times. MiXCR, run by TCRdb on the 5' RACE reads, gives a single entry per CDR3 protein. Here the sample spans some 350,000 distinct CDR3 sequences, about 4% being singletons. The TCR comes from a man aged 18-30 years who received the YFV17D yellow fever vaccine. The sample was PBMCs, taken 5 days after the yellow fever booster vaccination. V and J are TRBV6-2 or TRBV6-3 and TRBJ1-1; tentatively, D is TRBD1 (6 bases). DNA of the CDR3: TGTGCCAGCAGTTACCCGGGACAGAACACTGAAGCTTTCTTT. Translated: CASSYPGQNTEAFF.